The sequence of this T cell receptor (beta chain) was determined in a study of shared clonotypes between healthy human individuals. To note about this clone: Its antigen is undetermined. Other DNA sequences in this sample translate to the same CDR3.

Both subsets, CD45RA+ naive and CD45RA-negative memory, were split from the CD4+ cells. This table comes from immunoSEQ multiplex PCR, and its TCRdb copy is limited to in-frame clones, with some not included. This sample has 2 million to 2.5 million clones, with approximately 94% found just once. Study-wide points: Rarefaction showed sorted-subset sequencing was incomplete despite large depth.

With 7 bases removed from V and 1 base from J, the gap between germline ends came to 5 bases. Germline V gives CDR1 ENHRY, CDR2 SYGVKD. There are 13 residues in the CDR3. The sample was naive CD4+ T cells sorted from blood. The subset here: CD45RA+ positively selected. J is TRBJ2-6 and V is TRBV10-3, with D hard to call. This clonotype was sampled from a young man in good health. The CDR3 nucleotides are TGTGCCATCACCGAATCTGGGGCCAACGTCCTGACTTTC. Translated: CAITESGANVLTF.